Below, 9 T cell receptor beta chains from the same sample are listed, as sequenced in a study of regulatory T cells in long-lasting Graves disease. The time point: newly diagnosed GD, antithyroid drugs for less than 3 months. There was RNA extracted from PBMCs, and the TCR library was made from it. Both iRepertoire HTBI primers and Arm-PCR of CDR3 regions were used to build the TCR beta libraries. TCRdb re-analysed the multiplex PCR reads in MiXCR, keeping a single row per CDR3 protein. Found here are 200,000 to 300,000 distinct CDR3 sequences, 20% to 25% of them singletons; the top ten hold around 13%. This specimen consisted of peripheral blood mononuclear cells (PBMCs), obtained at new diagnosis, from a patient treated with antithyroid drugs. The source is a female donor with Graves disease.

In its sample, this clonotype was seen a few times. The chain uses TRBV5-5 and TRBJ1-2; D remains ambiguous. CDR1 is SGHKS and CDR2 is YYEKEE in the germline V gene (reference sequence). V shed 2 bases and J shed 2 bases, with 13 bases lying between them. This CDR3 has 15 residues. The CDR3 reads CASSLFLSRNYGYTF. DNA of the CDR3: TGTGCCAGCAGCTTATTCTTATCTAGGAACTATGGCTACACCTTC.

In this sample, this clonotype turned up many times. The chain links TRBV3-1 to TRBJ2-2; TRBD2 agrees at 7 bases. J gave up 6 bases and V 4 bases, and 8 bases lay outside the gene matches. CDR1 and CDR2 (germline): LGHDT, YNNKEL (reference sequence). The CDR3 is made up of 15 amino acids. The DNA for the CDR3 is TGTGCCAGCAGCCCGCGACTAGCAATATCCGGGGAGCTGTTTTTT. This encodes CASSPRLAISGELFF. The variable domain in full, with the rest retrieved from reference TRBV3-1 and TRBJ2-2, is DTAVSQTPKYLVTQMGNDKSIKCEQNLGHDTMYWYKQDSKKFLKIMFSYNNKELIINETVPNRFSPKSPDKAHLNLHINSLELGDSAVYFCASSPRLAISGELFFGEGSRLTVL.

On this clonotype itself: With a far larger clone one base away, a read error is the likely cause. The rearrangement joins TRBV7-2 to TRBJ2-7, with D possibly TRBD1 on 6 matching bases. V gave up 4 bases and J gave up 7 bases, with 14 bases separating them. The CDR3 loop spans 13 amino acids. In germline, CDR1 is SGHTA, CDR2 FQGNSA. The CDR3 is CASSSQGYNEQYF. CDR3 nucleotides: TGTGCCAGCAGCTCACAGGGTTACAATGAGCAGTACTTC.

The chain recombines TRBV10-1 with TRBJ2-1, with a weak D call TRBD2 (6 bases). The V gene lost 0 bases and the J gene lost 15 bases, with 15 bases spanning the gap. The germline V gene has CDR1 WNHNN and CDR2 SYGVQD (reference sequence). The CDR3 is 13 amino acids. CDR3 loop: CASSESDFTSRFF. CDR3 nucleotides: TGCGCCAGCAGTGAGTCCGACTTTACTAGCCGGTTCTTC.

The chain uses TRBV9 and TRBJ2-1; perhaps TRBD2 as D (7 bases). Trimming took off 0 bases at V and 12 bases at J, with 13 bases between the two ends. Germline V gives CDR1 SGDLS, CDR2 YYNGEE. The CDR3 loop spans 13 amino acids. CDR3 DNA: TGTGCCAGCAGCGTAGGGGGGGGGGCCCGGCAGTTCTTC. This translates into CASSVGGGARQFF.

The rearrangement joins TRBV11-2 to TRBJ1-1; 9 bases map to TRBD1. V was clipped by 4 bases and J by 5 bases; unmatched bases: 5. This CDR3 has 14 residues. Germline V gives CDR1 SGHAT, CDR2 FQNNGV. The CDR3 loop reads CASSSDRGKTEAFF. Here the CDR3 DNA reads TGTGCCAGCAGCTCGGACAGGGGTAAAACTGAAGCTTTCTTT.

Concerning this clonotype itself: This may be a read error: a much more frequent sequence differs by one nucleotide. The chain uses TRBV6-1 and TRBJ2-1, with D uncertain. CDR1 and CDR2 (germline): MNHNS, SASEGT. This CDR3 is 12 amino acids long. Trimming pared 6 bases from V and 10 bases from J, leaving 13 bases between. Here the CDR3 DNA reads TGTGCCAGCAGCACGCAAATAGGGGAGCAGTTCTTC. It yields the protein CASSTQIGEQFF.

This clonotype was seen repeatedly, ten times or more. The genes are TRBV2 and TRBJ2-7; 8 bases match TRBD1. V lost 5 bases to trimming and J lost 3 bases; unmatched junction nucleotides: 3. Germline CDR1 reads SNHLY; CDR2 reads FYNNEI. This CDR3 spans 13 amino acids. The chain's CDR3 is CASSRDRIYEQYF. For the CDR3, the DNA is TGTGCCAGCAGTAGGGACAGGATCTACGAGCAGTACTTC.

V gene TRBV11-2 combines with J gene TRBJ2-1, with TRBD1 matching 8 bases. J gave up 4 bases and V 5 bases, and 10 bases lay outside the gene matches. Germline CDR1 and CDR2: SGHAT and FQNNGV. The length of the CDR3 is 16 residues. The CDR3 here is CASSTPGDRRYNEQFF. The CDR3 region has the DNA TGTGCCAGCAGCACCCCCGGGGACAGGCGTTACAATGAGCAGTTCTTC.